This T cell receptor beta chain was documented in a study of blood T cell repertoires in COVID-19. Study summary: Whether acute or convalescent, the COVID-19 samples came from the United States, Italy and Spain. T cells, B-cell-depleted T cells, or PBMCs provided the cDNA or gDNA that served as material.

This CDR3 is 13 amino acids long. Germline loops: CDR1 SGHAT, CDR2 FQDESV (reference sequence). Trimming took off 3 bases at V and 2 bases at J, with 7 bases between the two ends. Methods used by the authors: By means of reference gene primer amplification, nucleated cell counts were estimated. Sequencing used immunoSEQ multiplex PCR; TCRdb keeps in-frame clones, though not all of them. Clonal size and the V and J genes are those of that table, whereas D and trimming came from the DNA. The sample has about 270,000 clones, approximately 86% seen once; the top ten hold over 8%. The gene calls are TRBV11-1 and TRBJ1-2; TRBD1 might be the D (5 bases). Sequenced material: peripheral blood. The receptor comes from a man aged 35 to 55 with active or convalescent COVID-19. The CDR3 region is CASSFDSNYGYTF. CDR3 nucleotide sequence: TGTGCCAGCAGCTTCGACAGCAACTATGGCTACACCTTC.